The 18 T cell receptor beta chains reported below all come from one sample, sequenced in a study of beta chain features in type 1 diabetes. Study-level findings and limits: TCRB CDR3s from Type 1 diabetes patients were moderately but significantly shorter in all four CD4+ subsets.

Their cognate antigens are unknown. Expressed TCRB transcripts were sequenced, since all the RNA that had been isolated was reverse transcribed. Sequencing used immunoSEQ multiplex PCR; TCRdb keeps in-frame clones, though not all of them. This table has 140,000 to 150,000 clones, about 13% appearing once. Material: central memory CD4+ T cells from blood. The receptor set was obtained from a man between 18 and 35 years old with type 1 diabetes.

V and J are TRBV6-5 and TRBJ2-7; no clear D. CDR3 length: 12 residues. In germline, CDR1 is MNHEY, CDR2 SVGAGI. Trimming left V 2 bases short and J 7 bases short, with 9 bases between. DNA of the CDR3: TGTGCCAGCAGTTACCCCCCTGGAGAGCAGTACTTC. Residues: CASSYPPGEQYF.

The chain joins TRBV29-1 to TRBJ1-2; D unclear. This CDR3 region has 14 residues. V was trimmed by 3 bases and J by 4 bases, leaving 15 bases between them. Germline V lookup: CDR1 SQVTM, CDR2 ANQGSEA. In DNA form, the CDR3 reads TGCAGCGTTGAGGCGGACCTACTTTCCTATGGCTACACCTTC. Amino acids: CSVEADLLSYGYTF.

The CDR3 loop is CASSPDSGAHSYNEQFF. CDR3 coding DNA: TGTGCCAGCAGCCCAGATAGCGGGGCGCACTCCTACAATGAGCAGTTCTTC. The gene calls are TRBV7-6 and TRBJ2-1; TRBD2 matches 8 bases. The germline gives CDR1 SGHVS, CDR2 FNYEAQ. V dropped 5 bases and J dropped 0; count of bases not matched to a gene: 9. The CDR3 length is 17 residues. The variable domain in full, completed from reference TRBV7-6 and TRBJ2-1, reads GAGVSQSPRYKVTKRGQDVALRCDPISGHVSLYWYRQALGQGPEFLTYFNYEAQQDKSGLPNDRFSAERPEGSISTLTIQRTEQRDSAMYRCASSPDSGAHSYNEQFFGPGTRLTVL.

This clone occurred many times. The V gene is TRBV6-6, the J gene TRBJ2-3; D gene uncertain. V was shortened by 6 bases and J by 5 bases, with 9 bases between the two germline ends. CDR1 is MNHNY, CDR2 SVGAGI, per germline (reference sequence). The CDR3 totals 12 residues. The CDR3 loop is CASSPKVDTQYF. The CDR3 DNA follows: TGTGCCAGCAGCCCCAAGGTAGATACGCAGTATTTT.

This clone was detected only a few times. The chain is built from TRBV2 and TRBJ1-1, with 8 bases matching TRBD1. Trimming removed 10 bases from V and 1 base from J; junction bases left unmatched: 2. Germline values: CDR1 SNHLY, CDR2 FYNNEI. The CDR3 is 12 residues long. CDR3 sequence reads: CATGQGNTEAFF. As DNA, the CDR3 is TGTGCCACCGGACAGGGGAACACTGAAGCTTTCTTT.

This clone was observed a few times. The CDR3 nucleotides read TGTGCCAGCAGCCAAGTCCCTAATCAGGGCGGGGAGAACACTGAAGCTTTCTTT. The encoded protein is CASSQVPNQGGENTEAFF. The chain joins TRBV14 to TRBJ1-1, with D maybe TRBD1 (5 bases). Germline V lookup: CDR1 SGHDN, CDR2 FVKESK. Trimming took off 1 base at V and 1 base at J, with 19 bases between the two ends. The CDR3 has 18 residues.

This clone appeared a few times. The chain has TRBV20-1 and TRBJ2-5; D remains ambiguous. The V gene lost 3 bases and the J gene lost 2 bases, with 1 base spanning the gap. Germline assignment: CDR1 DFQATT and CDR2 SNEGSKA (reference sequence). The CDR3 length is 10 residues. CDR3 nucleotide sequence: TGCAGTGCTAGTCAAGAGACCCAGTACTTC. Its translation is CSASQETQYF.

V and J are TRBV15 and TRBJ1-5; tentative D call: TRBD1 (6 bases). The ends were cut back, 6 bases at V and 4 bases at J, with 13 bases in the middle. The CDR3 is 14 residues long. Germline V gene sequence: CDR1 LNHNV, CDR2 YYDKDF (reference sequence). CDR3 coding DNA: TGTGCCACCAGGGGGGCAGCTCTTAATCAGCCCCAGCATTTT. Its protein product is CATRGAALNQPQHF. Variable domain in full (rest from reference TRBV15 and TRBJ1-5): DAMVIQNPRYQVTQFGKPVTLSCSQTLNHNVMYWYQQKSSQAPKLLFHYYDKDFNNEADTPDNFQSRRPNTSFCFLDIRSPGLGDTAMYLCATRGAALNQPQHFGDGTRLSIL.

The chain is built from TRBV30 and TRBJ1-1; 10 bases are a match to TRBD1. The CDR3 is 18 amino acids. The V gene's germline CDR1 is GTSNPN and CDR2 SVGIG (reference sequence). J lost 1 base, V lost 0 bases, and 11 bases had no gene match. This chain's CDR3 is CAWSVWRTGGFGNTEAFF. In nucleotides, the CDR3 is TGTGCCTGGAGTGTATGGCGGACAGGGGGTTTTGGGAACACTGAAGCTTTCTTT.

This clone was observed a handful of times. The chain links TRBV5-4 to TRBJ2-1, with 10 bases that match TRBD1. J was trimmed by 3 bases and V by 0 bases; bases with no gene match: 3. Germline V gives CDR1 SGHNT, CDR2 YYREEE (reference sequence). This CDR3 contains 16 residues. Written as DNA, the CDR3 is TGTGCCAGCAGCTTGGACCGGACAGGGGGCTACAATGAGCAGTTCTTC. It yields the protein CASSLDRTGGYNEQFF.

The chain employs TRBV5-1 and TRBJ2-3; no clear D. This CDR3 region has 13 residues. V was pared by 0 bases and J by 2 bases, with 4 bases between. The germline gives CDR1 SGHRS, CDR2 YFSETQ. The chain's CDR3 is CASSLDDTDTQYF. CDR3 sequence (DNA): TGCGCCAGCAGCTTGGACGACACAGATACGCAGTATTTT.

This clone appeared a few times. The CDR3: CASRTSGDYNEQFF. In DNA form, the CDR3 reads TGTGCCAGCAGGACTAGCGGGGACTACAATGAGCAGTTCTTC. This chain uses TRBV28 with TRBJ2-1, with 11 bases that match TRBD2. The CDR3 sequence is 14 residues long. Germline CDR1 is MDHEN and CDR2 is SYDVKM. V shed 6 bases and J 3 bases; nucleotides not matched to a gene: 1.

The chain couples TRBV7-8 to TRBJ1-2; D uncertain. This CDR3 is 13 amino acids long. The V and J ends lost 3 bases and 7 bases respectively, with 12 bases between them. The germline V gene has CDR1 SGHVS and CDR2 FQNEAQ. The CDR3 DNA is TGTGCCAGCAGCTTGGGTCAGCTTCGTGGCTACACCTTC. Translated, it gives CASSLGQLRGYTF.

This clone was found a few times. The J gene is TRBJ2-7, the V gene TRBV2, with no clear D. V was clipped by 4 bases and J by 3 bases, with 7 bases between them. Germline V lookup: CDR1 SNHLY, CDR2 FYNNEI. This CDR3 has 12 residues. The CDR3 DNA is TGTGCCAGCAGTGGGAGTTACTACGAGCAGTACTTC. Translation gives CASSGSYYEQYF.

This clone appeared a few times. V gene TRBV7-8 combines with J gene TRBJ2-7; D uncertain. CDR1 SGHVS and CDR2 FQNEAQ come from the germline V gene. CDR3 length: 14 amino acids. V lost 1 base to trimming and J lost 11 bases, with 18 bases between them. CDR3 protein: CASSLVLMDESKYF. In DNA form, the CDR3 reads TGTGCCAGCAGCTTAGTATTAATGGACGAGTCTAAGTACTTC.

The chain has TRBV27 and TRBJ1-6; 9 bases agree with TRBD1. J was trimmed by 10 bases and V by 6 bases; bases with no gene match: 7. The CDR3 length is 14 residues. Germline-derived CDR1 and CDR2 are MNHEY and SMNVEV (reference sequence). The CDR3 reads CASSPWTGESPLHF. CDR3 DNA: TGTGCCAGCAGCCCCTGGACAGGGGAATCACCCCTCCACTTT.

This clone showed up just a few times. This chain joins TRBV4-1 and TRBJ1-2, with TRBD1 matching over 9 bases. CDR3 length equals 19 residues. The germline V gene encodes CDR1 MGHRA and CDR2 YSYEKL. Trimming took 4 bases from V and 4 from J; bases not matched to a gene: 19. CDR3 nucleotides: TGCGCCAGCAGCCTCAAGAACGGCTGGACAGGGGATTTTGGCTATGGCTACACCTTC. Amino acid sequence: CASSLKNGWTGDFGYGYTF.

This clone appeared many times. The chain has TRBV29-1 and TRBJ1-3, with D unresolved. The V end lost 3 bases, the J end lost 0 bases, and 12 bases lay between the germline ends. The germline V gene encodes CDR1 SQVTM and CDR2 ANQGSEA. The CDR3 sequence is 15 residues long. The CDR3 nucleotides are TGCAGCGTTGAGAGCTTAGCTAACTCTGGAAACACCATATATTTT. The encoded protein is CSVESLANSGNTIYF.